Shown below are 23 T cell receptor beta chains from a single sample sequenced in a study of response to subunit inactivated influenza vaccine. Via MiXCR, TCRdb re-called the RT-PCR reads, giving one row per CDR3 protein. Of more than 550,000 distinct CDR3 sequences listed, about 12% are singletons. Material: PBMCs from blood, obtained on the day of vaccination. These receptors came from a man aged 50-60 years who received an inactivated influenza vaccine.

There are a few counts of this clonotype. The chain combines TRBV6-5 with TRBJ2-2; 9 bases agree with TRBD2. This CDR3 spans 16 amino acids. The germline V gene has CDR1 MNHEY and CDR2 SVGAGI. Germline trimming cut 0 bases from V and 7 bases from J; bases unmatched to any gene: 6. DNA of the CDR3: TGTGCCAGCAGTTACTCAGCTAGCGGGGTCAGCGGGGAGCTGTTTTTT. Its translation: CASSYSASGVSGELFF.

The chain carries TRBV7-9 and TRBJ1-1; TRBD1 agrees at 7 bases. In germline, CDR1 is SEHNR, CDR2 FQNEAQ (reference sequence). Losses at the gene ends were 6 bases for V and 2 bases for J; bases not matched to a gene: 9. There are 15 residues in the CDR3. CDR3 DNA sequence: TGTGCCAGCAGAAGATACAGGGGCGCTAACACTGAAGCTTTCTTT. This translates into CASRRYRGANTEAFF.

V usage is TRBV29-1 and J usage is TRBJ2-3, with 7 nucleotides matching TRBD2. With 2 bases clipped from V and 3 bases from J, the junction kept 8 bases outside the gene matches. This CDR3 spans 15 amino acids. Looked up from germline, CDR1 is SQVTM and CDR2 is ANQGSEA. CDR3 DNA: TGCAGCGTTGAAAGGCTAGCGGATAGGACAGATACGCAGTATTTT. Protein sequence: CSVERLADRTDTQYF.

With regard to this clonotype: It may be a read error: a sequence one base away is much more abundant. The chain combines TRBV15 with TRBJ1-3; D unclear. V lost 0 bases and J 0 bases, leaving 3 bases between the germline ends. Germline CDR1 reads LNHNV; CDR2 reads YYDKDF (reference sequence). The CDR3 sequence is 14 residues long. CDR3: CATSREFSGNTIYF. CDR3 coding DNA: TGTGCCACCAGCAGAGAATTCTCTGGAAACACCATATATTTT.

The chain employs TRBV7-2 and TRBJ2-5, with 13 bases that match TRBD2. The junction had 8 bases not matched to a gene; V was cut back by 5 bases and J by 11 bases. Germline CDR1 reads SGHTA; CDR2 reads FQGNSA. This CDR3 comprises 14 residues. CDR3 region: CASSKGTSGIHQYF. Here the CDR3 DNA reads TGTGCCAGCAGCAAAGGGACTAGCGGGATTCATCAGTACTTC.

About this clonotype itself: The missing conserved phenylalanine or tryptophan at the end of this CDR3 makes a read error likely. The J gene is TRBJ1-4, the V gene TRBV7-2, with 7 bases lining up with TRBD1. Trimming at V came to 5 bases and at J to 8 bases, leaving 11 bases not matched to a gene. The CDR3 loop spans 15 amino acids. The germline gives CDR1 SGHTA, CDR2 FQGNSA. CDR3 sequence: CASSQMTGRLEKLFS. The DNA of the CDR3 is TGTGCCAGCAGCCAAATGACAGGGCGGTTGGAAAAACTGTTTTCT.

V gene TRBV2 combines with J gene TRBJ2-5, with TRBD1 matching 9 bases. V dropped 5 bases and J dropped 5; count of bases not matched to a gene: 12. The V gene's germline CDR1 is SNHLY and CDR2 FYNNEI. This CDR3 region has 16 residues. DNA of the CDR3: TGTGCCAGCAGTCCCCGGGACAGGGATCCTCCGGAGACCCAGTACTTC. Translated, it gives CASSPRDRDPPETQYF.

This clonotype showed up just a few times. The chain joins TRBV6-1 to TRBJ1-1; no reliable D call. V was pared by 8 bases and J by 1 base, with 5 bases between. CDR3 length: 11 amino acids. Germline V gene sequence: CDR1 MNHNS, CDR2 SASEGT. The CDR3 sequence is CASVGNTEAFF. The CDR3 bases are TGTGCCAGCGTCGGGAACACTGAAGCTTTCTTT.

Many counts were recorded for this clonotype. V usage is TRBV11-2 and J usage is TRBJ2-3; 12 bases are a match to TRBD2. CDR3 length equals 18 residues. Looked up from germline, CDR1 is SGHAT and CDR2 is FQNNGV. V shed 3 bases and J 0 bases; nucleotides not matched to a gene: 7. The CDR3 nucleotides are TGTGCCAGCAGCTTCTTTACTAGCGGGGGGACTAGCACAGATACGCAGTATTTT. Its translation is CASSFFTSGGTSTDTQYF. Drawing the rest from reference TRBV11-2 and TRBJ2-3, the complete variable domain is EAGVAQSPRYKIIEKRQSVAFWCNPISGHATLYWYQQILGQGPKLLIQFQNNGVVDDSQLPKDRFSAERLKGVDSTLKIQPAKLEDSAVYLCASSFFTSGGTSTDTQYFGPGTRLTVL.

This clonotype was detected only a few times. The chain combines TRBV7-2 with TRBJ2-3, with 10 nucleotides matching TRBD2. The CDR3 is 16 residues long. With V trimmed by 4 bases and J by 0 bases, 4 bases remained unmatched. Germline lookup yields CDR1 SGHTA and CDR2 FQGNSA. CDR3 loop: CASSSTSGLSTDTQYF. The CDR3 DNA reads TGTGCCAGCAGCTCGACTAGCGGGTTGAGCACAGATACGCAGTATTTT.

This clonotype was seen only a few times. V is TRBV5-1 and J is TRBJ2-1; D unresolved. The V gene lost 5 bases and the J gene lost 8 bases, with 14 bases spanning the gap. In germline, CDR1 is SGHRS, CDR2 YFSETQ. This CDR3 is built from 13 residues. DNA of the CDR3: TGCGCCAGCAGTGTAAGGGCCGCGGATGAGCAGTTCTTC. Translating gives CASSVRAADEQFF.

The V call is TRBV6-1, the J call TRBJ2-7; 7 bases line up with TRBD1. The ends lost 5 bases at V and 1 base at J; junction bases unmatched: 8. The V gene's germline CDR1 is MNHNS and CDR2 SASEGT. This CDR3 is built from 15 residues. The CDR3 DNA sequence: TGTGCCAGCAGTACAACCGGGACAGATTCCTACGAGCAGTACTTC. This sequence encodes CASSTTGTDSYEQYF.

V usage is TRBV20-1 and J usage is TRBJ2-1; D gene uncertain. V lost 7 bases, J lost 5 bases, and 12 bases lay in between. The CDR3 has 12 amino acids. Per germline, CDR1 DFQATT and CDR2 SNEGSKA (reference sequence). Here the CDR3 reads CSEWVTDNEQFF. CDR3 nucleotide sequence: TGCAGTGAATGGGTTACCGACAATGAGCAGTTCTTC.

J is TRBJ2-1 and V is TRBV6-2 or TRBV6-3; the match to TRBD2 covers 8 bases. The J segment lost 9 bases and the V segment lost 4 bases, leaving 11 bases of the junction unmatched. Germline V gene data show CDR1 as MNHEY and CDR2 as SVGEGT. The CDR3 is made up of 15 amino acids. The CDR3 loop is CASSSRGRREGEQFF. CDR3 coding DNA: TGTGCCAGCAGTTCGCGGGGCCGACGGGAGGGTGAGCAGTTCTTC.

The chain links TRBV6-1 to TRBJ1-2, with D hard to call. This CDR3 is built from 14 residues. V lost 10 bases and J 2 bases, leaving 17 bases between the germline ends. Germline V gives CDR1 MNHNS, CDR2 SASEGT. Here the CDR3 reads CATQRTDSNYGYTF. Here the CDR3 DNA reads TGTGCCACCCAGCGAACAGATTCAAACTATGGCTACACCTTC.

This clonotype was counted ten times or more. The rearrangement links TRBV20-1 to TRBJ2-4; D may be TRBD1 or TRBD2 (6 bases each). V was shortened by 1 base and J by 7 bases, with 11 bases between the two germline ends. This CDR3 contains 13 residues. Germline CDR1 is DFQATT and CDR2 is SNEGSKA (reference sequence). The CDR3 loop reads CSARGGGLNIQYF. The DNA of the CDR3 is TGCAGTGCTAGAGGAGGGGGGCTGAACATTCAGTACTTC.

The V call is TRBV7-2, the J call TRBJ2-5; 13 bases map to TRBD2. The J segment lost 1 base and the V segment lost 4 bases, leaving 3 bases of the junction unmatched. Looked up from germline, CDR1 is SGHTA and CDR2 is FQGNSA. The CDR3 is 16 amino acids. In DNA, the CDR3 is TGTGCCAGCAGCTCAACTAGCGGGAGGGCCCAAGAGACCCAGTACTTC. Translated, it gives CASSSTSGRAQETQYF.

To note about this clonotype: Since a much larger clone is just one base distant, this may be a read error. In DNA form, the CDR3 reads TGTGCCAGCAGTGAATTTAACAATGAGCAGTTCTTC. Protein: CASSEFNNEQFF. V and J are TRBV6-1 and TRBJ2-1; no reliable D call. The germline V and J ends were trimmed by 2 bases and 5 bases, with 4 bases remaining between them. From germline, CDR1 is MNHNS and CDR2 SASEGT. This CDR3 is built from 12 residues.

This clonotype was detected ten times or more. The genes are TRBV5-5 and TRBJ2-3, with TRBD2 identical over 7 bases. With 0 bases clipped from V and 5 bases from J, the junction kept 9 bases outside the gene matches. The length of the CDR3 is 16 residues. CDR1 and CDR2 (germline): SGHKS, YYEKEE (reference sequence). The CDR3 DNA reads TGTGCCAGCAGCTTGGTACTAGCGTCGATTTTAGATACGCAGTATTTT. Protein sequence: CASSLVLASILDTQYF.

This clonotype was seen more than once but under ten times. The CDR3 nucleotides read TGTGCCAGCAGTTACCGCGTATCGCCCCTTCTGCAGGAGGGCGGCCTAAGGGAAGAGACCCAGTACTTC. It is translated as CASSYRVSPLLQEGGLREETQYF. This rearrangement joins TRBV6-2 or TRBV6-3 to TRBJ2-5; the D gene is possibly TRBD2 (6 bases). The CDR3 has 23 residues. CDR1 and CDR2 (germline): MNHEY, SVGEGT. Trimming took off 2 bases at V and 3 bases at J, with 37 bases between the two ends.

V usage is TRBV15 and J usage is TRBJ1-6, with a tentative D call TRBD1 (5 bases). V was cut by 0 bases and J by 7 bases, with 13 bases left in between. The CDR3 is made up of 16 amino acids. Germline CDR1 LNHNV, CDR2 YYDKDF (reference sequence). This CDR3 is CATSRDLPGWNSPLHF. For the CDR3, the DNA is TGTGCCACCAGCAGAGATCTGCCAGGGTGGAATTCACCCCTCCACTTT.

This clonotype was seen at least ten times. The V gene is TRBV7-2, the J gene TRBJ2-5; 7 bases align to TRBD2. The CDR3 has 15 residues. Germline CDR1 SGHTA, CDR2 FQGNSA. Trimming took 0 bases from V and 2 from J; bases not matched to a gene: 3. CDR3 nucleotides: TGTGCCAGCAGCTTAGCAGCGGGGAGACAAGAGACCCAGTACTTC. This codes for CASSLAAGRQETQYF.

This chain uses TRBV4-2 with TRBJ2-2; TRBD2 aligns across 10 bases. The junction had 9 bases not matched to a gene; V was cut back by 1 base and J by 7 bases. Germline CDR1 LGHNA, CDR2 YNFKEQ. There are 17 residues in the CDR3. CDR3 amino acids: CASSQASGRAGDGELFF. DNA of the CDR3: TGTGCCAGCAGCCAAGCCAGCGGGAGGGCCGGGGACGGGGAGCTGTTTTTT.